This T cell receptor beta chain came from a study of cytomegalovirus exposure and HLA in healthy donors. Study information: The 130 or so validation repertoires, a later analysis reported, used the same platform as the roughly 730 repertoires from the first cohort. Study-level points and caveats: The authors listed 150 or so TCR beta chains as cytomegalovirus-associated. The classifier reportedly diagnosed cytomegalovirus status with high sensitivity and specificity.

Details on this clone: Its antigen is not known.

Sequencing was performed with immunoSEQ multiplex PCR; in TCRdb, only in-frame clones are kept and a portion is missing. This table holds approximately 200,000 clones, about nine tenths found once. Germline values: CDR1 SGHRS, CDR2 YFSETQ. The CDR3 totals 15 residues. Trimming cost V 4 bases and J 0 bases; bases outside gene matches: 6. The donors formed part of the approximately 110-subject validation cohort, distinct from the roughly 700-subject first cohort. The sequence came from a woman younger than 35 in good health and CMV-seronegative. Sample: PBMCs. The rearrangement joins TRBV5-1 to TRBJ2-5, with 7 positions matching TRBD1. The CDR3 nucleotides read TGCGCCAGCAGCGAAGGACAGGTCAACCAAGAGACCCAGTACTTC. This gives the protein CASSEGQVNQETQYF. Combining the CDR3 with reference TRBV5-1 and TRBJ2-5 gives the whole variable domain KAGVTQTPRYLIKTRGQQVTLSCSPISGHRSVSWYQQTPGQGLQFLFEYFSETQRNKGNFPGRFSGRQFSNSRSEMNVSTLELGDSALYLCASSEGQVNQETQYFGPGTRLLVL.